The 17 T cell receptor beta chains below were found in one sample sequenced in a study of T cells in narcolepsy. TCRdb's copy holds only in-frame clones and misses some; the assay was immunoSEQ multiplex PCR. This sample has approximately 20,000 clones; roughly nine tenths occur once, and the top ten carry roughly 1%. Sequencing was done on a sample of CD45RA- memory CD4+ T cells from PBMCs. These receptors were obtained from a human donor with narcolepsy.

J is TRBJ2-7 and V is TRBV27; TRBD2 matches 8 bases. The CDR3 is 13 residues long. The germline CDR1 and CDR2 sequences are MNHEY and SMNVEV (reference sequence). The trim removed 8 bases at V and 5 bases at J, leaving 8 bases unmatched. Here the CDR3 DNA reads TGTGCCAGCTTTCCGCGCGGGGGGAACGAGCAGTACTTC. The encoded protein is CASFPRGGNEQYF.

Written as DNA, the CDR3 is TGTGCCAGTAGTTCGTCGGCCAGGGTCAACGAGCAGTACTTC. Translating gives CASSSSARVNEQYF. The chain uses TRBV19 and TRBJ2-7; a possible D gene is TRBD1 (5 bases). The CDR3 runs 14 residues. V was clipped by 5 bases and J by 5 bases, with 16 bases between them. Germline V gene data show CDR1 as LNHDA and CDR2 as SQIVND (reference sequence).

This chain connects TRBV5-1 to TRBJ2-1; 10 positions agree with TRBD2. Germline V lookup: CDR1 SGHRS, CDR2 YFSETQ. Losses at the gene ends were 3 bases for V and 2 bases for J; bases not matched to a gene: 8. CDR3 length equals 17 residues. Here the CDR3 reads CASSSSGSMGTYNEQFF. DNA for the CDR3: TGCGCCAGCAGCTCTAGCGGGAGCATGGGGACCTACAATGAGCAGTTCTTC. Filled out from reference TRBV5-1 and TRBJ2-1, the complete variable domain reads KAGVTQTPRYLIKTRGQQVTLSCSPISGHRSVSWYQQTPGQGLQFLFEYFSETQRNKGNFPGRFSGRQFSNSRSEMNVSTLELGDSALYLCASSSSGSMGTYNEQFFGPGTRLTVL.

The gene calls are TRBV29-1 and TRBJ2-7; D perhaps matches TRBD1 (5 bases). V lost 7 bases and J lost 4, with 11 bases in between. The CDR3 runs to 11 residues. Germline loops: CDR1 SQVTM, CDR2 ANQGSEA. In nucleotides, the CDR3 is TGCAGCGGTACTCAGGGATACGAGCAGTACTTC. Protein: CSGTQGYEQYF.

The genes are TRBV28 and TRBJ1-2; 9 bases line up with TRBD1. The trim removed 3 bases at V and 6 bases at J, leaving 8 bases unmatched. The CDR3 extends over 15 amino acids. CDR1 and CDR2 (germline): MDHEN, SYDVKM. CDR3 amino acids: CASSLSLGQGHGYTF. CDR3 coding DNA: TGTGCCAGCAGTTTGTCACTCGGACAGGGGCATGGCTACACCTTC.

This chain joins TRBV18 and TRBJ1-5; D is possibly TRBD1 (6 bases). CDR3 length equals 15 residues. The V gene's germline CDR1 is KGHSH and CDR2 LQKENI. With 3 bases removed from V and 5 bases from J, the gap between germline ends came to 14 bases. The CDR3 here is CASSPQQGEDQPQHF. Here the CDR3 DNA reads TGTGCCAGCTCACCGCAACAGGGTGAGGATCAGCCCCAGCATTTT.

The gene calls are TRBV27 and TRBJ2-2, with TRBD1 matching 8 bases. This CDR3 has 15 residues. Germline-derived CDR1 and CDR2 are MNHEY and SMNVEV (reference sequence). Unmatched junction bases numbered 2, after V lost 2 bases and J lost 3 bases. CDR3 amino acids: CASSLNRGDTGELFF. The CDR3 DNA reads as TGTGCCAGCAGTTTAAACAGGGGGGACACCGGGGAGCTGTTTTTT.

V usage is TRBV4-3 and J usage is TRBJ2-7; 10 bases are shared with TRBD1. This CDR3 is 15 amino acids long. Germline V lookup: CDR1 LGHNA, CDR2 YSLEER. The V gene end was trimmed by 3 bases and the J gene end by 3 bases; junction bases not matched to a gene: 5. As DNA, the CDR3 is TGCGCCAGCAGCCACAGGACAGGGGGTGTCTACGAGCAGTACTTC. It encodes CASSHRTGGVYEQYF.

The chain links TRBV7-3 to TRBJ2-3, with 14 bases matching TRBD2. Germline-derived CDR1 and CDR2 are SGHTA and FQGTGA. The CDR3 covers 18 residues. J lost 1 base, V lost 1 base, and 4 bases had no gene match. The DNA for the CDR3 is TGTGCCAGCAGCTTAAGGGGACTAGCGGGAGCAGGCACAGATACGCAGTATTTT. Residues: CASSLRGLAGAGTDTQYF.

The chain carries TRBV7-3 and TRBJ2-7, with 10 bases fitting TRBD2. CDR1 and CDR2 from the germline V gene are SGHTA and FQGTGA. V shed 2 bases and J 6 bases; nucleotides not matched to a gene: 7. CDR3 length equals 15 residues. CDR3 in DNA: TGTGCCAGCAGCTTAGGGGCTAGCGGGAGAGCCGAGCAGTACTTC. Translating it yields CASSLGASGRAEQYF.

The chain recombines TRBV6-1 with TRBJ1-1; tentatively, D is TRBD1 (6 bases). Germline CDR1 is MNHNS and CDR2 is SASEGT. V was pared by 7 bases and J by 6 bases, with 15 bases between. CDR3 length equals 13 residues. This CDR3 reads CASTLTGPAEAFF. The CDR3 DNA is TGTGCCAGCACTCTTACAGGGCCCGCTGAAGCTTTCTTT.

This clone was recorded only once. The gene calls are TRBV7-2 and TRBJ2-7; 7 nucleotides line up with TRBD1. This CDR3 is 15 amino acids long. Germline CDR1 and CDR2: SGHTA and FQGNSA. The junction had 8 bases not matched to a gene; V was cut back by 0 bases and J by 6 bases. The CDR3 spells CASSLASDRVGEQYF. As DNA, the CDR3 is TGTGCCAGCAGCTTAGCGTCCGACAGGGTAGGCGAGCAGTACTTC.

V is TRBV18 and J is TRBJ2-5; the match to TRBD1 covers 9 bases. The CDR3 runs to 13 residues. Germline lookup yields CDR1 KGHSH and CDR2 LQKENI. Trimming removed 5 bases from V and 3 bases from J; junction bases left unmatched: 1. The CDR3 DNA is TGTGCCAGCTCAAGGGACAGGGAAGAGACCCAGTACTTC. Protein: CASSRDREETQYF.

This chain connects TRBV25-1 to TRBJ2-7; D is tentatively TRBD1 or TRBD2 (5 bases each). The CDR3 consists of 15 residues. Trimming shortened V by 3 bases and J by 4 bases, and 16 bases separated the two germline ends. Germline CDR1 MGHDK, CDR2 SYGVNS. The CDR3 reads CASSEGNRGRYEQYF. The CDR3 DNA reads as TGTGCCAGCAGTGAGGGCAATCGGGGACGTTACGAGCAGTACTTC.

The rearrangement uses TRBV30 and TRBJ1-5; D ambiguous. The V gene's germline CDR1 is GTSNPN and CDR2 SVGIG (reference sequence). This CDR3 has 14 amino acids. V dropped 0 bases and J dropped 4 bases, with 10 bases sitting between them. The CDR3 DNA reads TGTGCCTGGAGTGTAGTCGCAGGAAATCAGCCCCAGCATTTT. Its protein product is CAWSVVAGNQPQHF.

The chain couples TRBV7-8 to TRBJ2-1; the D gene is possibly TRBD2 (5 bases). The CDR3 spans 14 residues. Germline CDR1 and CDR2: SGHVS and FQNEAQ. Between the trimmed V and J ends, which lost 0 bases and 5 bases, there was a span of 8 bases. The CDR3 DNA follows: TGTGCCAGCAGCTTAGCGGGCGGGCACAATGAGCAGTTCTTC. This encodes CASSLAGGHNEQFF.

This chain joins TRBV5-4 and TRBJ2-1; 7 bases map to TRBD2. Germline V gives CDR1 SGHNT, CDR2 YYREEE (reference sequence). CDR3 length: 13 amino acids. V was pared by 3 bases and J by 10 bases, with 7 bases of the junction left unmatched. CDR3 sequence (DNA): TGTGCCAGCAGCTGGCCGACTAGCTACGAGCAGTTCTTC. Translating gives CASSWPTSYEQFF. The whole variable domain, remainder taken from reference TRBV5-4 and TRBJ2-1, is ETGVTQSPTHLIKTRGQQVTLRCSSQSGHNTVSWYQQALGQGPQFIFQYYREEENGRGNFPPRFSGLQFPNYSSELNVNALELDDSALYLCASSWPTSYEQFFGPGTRLTVL.